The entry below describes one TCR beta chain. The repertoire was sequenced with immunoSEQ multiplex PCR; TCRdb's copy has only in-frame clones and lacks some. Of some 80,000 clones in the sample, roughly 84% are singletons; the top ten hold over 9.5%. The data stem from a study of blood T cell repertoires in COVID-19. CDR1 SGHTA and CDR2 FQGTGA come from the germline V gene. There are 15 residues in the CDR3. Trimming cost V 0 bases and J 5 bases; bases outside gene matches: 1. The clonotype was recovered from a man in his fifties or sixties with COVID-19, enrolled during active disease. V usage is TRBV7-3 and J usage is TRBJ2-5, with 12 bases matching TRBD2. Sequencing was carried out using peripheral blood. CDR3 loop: CASSLTGTSGETQYF. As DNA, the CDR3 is TGTGCCAGCAGCTTAACCGGGACTAGCGGGGAGACCCAGTACTTC.